This TCR beta chain was obtained from a study of T-cell reconstitution after alpha-beta-depleted transplantation in children. This CDR3 is built from 13 residues. The germline V gene encodes CDR1 MNHEY and CDR2 SMNVEV (reference sequence). Trimming took 5 bases from V and 6 from J, leaving 10 bases between them. Preparation of the TCRbeta library used unique molecular identifiers. TCRdb re-called the PCR reads through MiXCR, storing one row per CDR3 protein. The repertoire holds about 410,000 distinct CDR3 sequences, with roughly 20% as singletons. The material sequenced was PBMCs from the stem cell graft donor, taken from the stem cell graft. The chain is built from TRBV27 and TRBJ2-2; no clear D gene. The TCR was taken from a human donor who donated a stem cell graft to a child with acute myeloid leukemia. CDR3: CASSLLVSGELFF. The CDR3 DNA is TGTGCCAGCAGTCTCCTCGTGTCCGGGGAGCTGTTTTTT.